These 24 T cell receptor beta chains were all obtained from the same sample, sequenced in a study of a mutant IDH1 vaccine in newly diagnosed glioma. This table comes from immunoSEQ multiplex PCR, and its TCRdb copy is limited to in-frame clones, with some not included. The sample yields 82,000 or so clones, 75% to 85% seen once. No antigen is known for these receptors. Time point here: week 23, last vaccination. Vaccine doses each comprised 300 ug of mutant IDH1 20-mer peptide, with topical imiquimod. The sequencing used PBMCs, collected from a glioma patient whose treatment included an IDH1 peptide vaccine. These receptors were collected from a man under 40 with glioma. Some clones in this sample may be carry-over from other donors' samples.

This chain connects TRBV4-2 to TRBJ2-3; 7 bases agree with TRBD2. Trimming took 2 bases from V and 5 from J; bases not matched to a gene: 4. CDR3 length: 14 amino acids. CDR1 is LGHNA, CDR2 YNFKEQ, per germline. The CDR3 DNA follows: TGTGCCAGCAGCCAACCAGCGGGATTAGATACGCAGTATTTT. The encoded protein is CASSQPAGLDTQYF.

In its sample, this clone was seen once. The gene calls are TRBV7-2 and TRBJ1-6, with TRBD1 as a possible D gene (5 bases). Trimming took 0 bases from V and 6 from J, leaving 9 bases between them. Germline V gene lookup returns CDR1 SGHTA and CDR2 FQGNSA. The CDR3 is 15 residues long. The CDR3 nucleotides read TGTGCCAGCAGCTTAGCGGGACGGGGTAATTCACCCCTCCACTTT. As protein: CASSLAGRGNSPLHF.

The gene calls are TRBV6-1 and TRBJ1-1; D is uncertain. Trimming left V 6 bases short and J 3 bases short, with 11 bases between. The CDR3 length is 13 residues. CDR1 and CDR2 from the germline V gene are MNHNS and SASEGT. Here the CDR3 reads CASSIQRDTEAFF. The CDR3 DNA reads TGTGCCAGCAGCATACAGAGGGACACTGAAGCTTTCTTT.

Here the CDR3 reads CASSARQGNTGELFF. As DNA, the CDR3 is TGTGCCAGCAGCGCAAGGCAGGGGAACACCGGGGAGCTGTTTTTT. This rearrangement joins TRBV25-1 to TRBJ2-2; TRBD1 is a possible D gene (5 bases). With 6 bases removed from V and 1 base from J, the gap between germline ends came to 12 bases. Per germline, CDR1 MGHDK and CDR2 SYGVNS. The CDR3 is 15 residues long.

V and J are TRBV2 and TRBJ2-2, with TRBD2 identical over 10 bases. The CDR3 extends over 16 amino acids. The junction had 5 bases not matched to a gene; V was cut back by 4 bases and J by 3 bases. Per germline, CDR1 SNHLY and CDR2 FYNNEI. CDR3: CASSVSGRRDTGELFF. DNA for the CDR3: TGTGCCAGCAGTGTTAGCGGGAGGCGGGACACCGGGGAGCTGTTTTTT. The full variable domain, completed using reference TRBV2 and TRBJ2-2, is EPEVTQTPSHQVTQMGQEVILRCVPISNHLYFYWYRQILGQKVEFLVSFYNNEISEKSEIFDDQFSVERPDGSNFTLKIRSTKLEDSAMYFCASSVSGRRDTGELFFGEGSRLTVL.

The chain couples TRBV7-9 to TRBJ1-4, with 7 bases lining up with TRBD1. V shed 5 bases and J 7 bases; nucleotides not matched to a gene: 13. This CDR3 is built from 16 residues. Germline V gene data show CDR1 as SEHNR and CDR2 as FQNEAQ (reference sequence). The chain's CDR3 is CASSRGDRAGGEKLFF. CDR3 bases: TGTGCCAGCAGCCGAGGGGACAGAGCGGGGGGTGAAAAACTGTTTTTT. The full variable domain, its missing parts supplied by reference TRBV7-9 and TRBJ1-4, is DTGVSQNPRHKITKRGQNVTFRCDPISEHNRLYWYRQTLGQGPEFLTYFQNEAQLEKSRLLSDRFSAERPKGSFSTLEIQRTEQGDSAMYLCASSRGDRAGGEKLFFGSGTQLSVL.

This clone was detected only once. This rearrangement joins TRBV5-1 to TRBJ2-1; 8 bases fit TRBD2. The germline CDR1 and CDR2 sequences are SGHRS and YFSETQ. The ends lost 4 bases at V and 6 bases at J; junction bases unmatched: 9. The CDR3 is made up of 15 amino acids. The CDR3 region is CASSPPGLESNEQFF. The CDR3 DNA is TGCGCCAGCAGCCCACCGGGACTAGAGAGCAATGAGCAGTTCTTC. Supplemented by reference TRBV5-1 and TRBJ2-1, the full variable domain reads KAGVTQTPRYLIKTRGQQVTLSCSPISGHRSVSWYQQTPGQGLQFLFEYFSETQRNKGNFPGRFSGRQFSNSRSEMNVSTLELGDSALYLCASSPPGLESNEQFFGPGTRLTVL.

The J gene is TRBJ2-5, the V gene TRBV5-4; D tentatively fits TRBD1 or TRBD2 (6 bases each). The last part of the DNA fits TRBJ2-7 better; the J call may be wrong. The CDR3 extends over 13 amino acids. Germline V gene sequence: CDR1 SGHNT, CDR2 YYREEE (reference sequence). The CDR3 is CASSLKGGGEQYF. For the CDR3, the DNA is TGTGCCAGCAGCTTGAAAGGGGGAGGCGAGCAGTACTTC.

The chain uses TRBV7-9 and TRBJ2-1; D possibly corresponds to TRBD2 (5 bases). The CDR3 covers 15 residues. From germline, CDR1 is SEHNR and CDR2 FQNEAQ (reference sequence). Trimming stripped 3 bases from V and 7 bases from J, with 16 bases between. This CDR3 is CASSFSAAGFNEQFF. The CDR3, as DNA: TGTGCCAGCAGCTTCAGTGCCGCGGGCTTTAATGAGCAGTTCTTC. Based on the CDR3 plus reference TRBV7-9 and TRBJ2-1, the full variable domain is DTGVSQNPRHKITKRGQNVTFRCDPISEHNRLYWYRQTLGQGPEFLTYFQNEAQLEKSRLLSDRFSAERPKGSFSTLEIQRTEQGDSAMYLCASSFSAAGFNEQFFGPGTRLTVL.

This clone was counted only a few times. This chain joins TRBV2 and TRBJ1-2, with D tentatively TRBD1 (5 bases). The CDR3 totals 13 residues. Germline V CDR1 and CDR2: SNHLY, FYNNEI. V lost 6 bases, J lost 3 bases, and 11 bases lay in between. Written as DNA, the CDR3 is TGTGCCAGCAGGGGGCCCCCATACTATGGCTACACCTTC. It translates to CASRGPPYYGYTF. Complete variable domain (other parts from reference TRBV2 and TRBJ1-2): EPEVTQTPSHQVTQMGQEVILRCVPISNHLYFYWYRQILGQKVEFLVSFYNNEISEKSEIFDDQFSVERPDGSNFTLKIRSTKLEDSAMYFCASRGPPYYGYTFGSGTRLTVV.

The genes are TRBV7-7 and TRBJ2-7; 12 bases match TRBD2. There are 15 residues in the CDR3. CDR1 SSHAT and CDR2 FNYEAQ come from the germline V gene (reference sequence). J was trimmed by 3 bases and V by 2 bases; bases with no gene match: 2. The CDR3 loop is CASSLLAGGHYEQYF. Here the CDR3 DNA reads TGTGCCAGCAGCTTACTAGCGGGGGGGCACTACGAGCAGTACTTC. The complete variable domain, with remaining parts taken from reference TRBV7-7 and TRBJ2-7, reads GAGVSQSPRYKVTKRGQDVTLRCDPISSHATLYWYQQALGQGPEFLTYFNYEAQPDKSGLPSDRFSAERPEGSISTLTIQRTEQRDSAMYRCASSLLAGGHYEQYFGPGTRLTVT.

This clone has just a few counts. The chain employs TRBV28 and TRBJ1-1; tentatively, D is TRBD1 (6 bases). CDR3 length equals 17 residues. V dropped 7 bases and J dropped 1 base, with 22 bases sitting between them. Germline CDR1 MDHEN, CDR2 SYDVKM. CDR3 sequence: CASTSLGGGLRNTEAFF. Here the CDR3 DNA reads TGTGCCAGCACTTCCCTGGGGGGGGGCCTTAGGAACACTGAAGCTTTCTTT.

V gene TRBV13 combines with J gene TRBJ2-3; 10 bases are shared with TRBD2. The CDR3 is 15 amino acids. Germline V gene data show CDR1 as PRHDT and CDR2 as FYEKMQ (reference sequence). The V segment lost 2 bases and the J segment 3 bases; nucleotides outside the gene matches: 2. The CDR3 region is CASSLSGRETDTQYF. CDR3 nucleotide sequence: TGTGCCAGCAGCTTAAGCGGGAGGGAAACAGATACGCAGTATTTT. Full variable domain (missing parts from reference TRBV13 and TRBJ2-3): AAGVIQSPRHLIKEKRETATLKCYPIPRHDTVYWYQQGPGQDPQFLISFYEKMQSDKGSIPDRFSAQQFSDYHSELNMSSLELGDSALYFCASSLSGRETDTQYFGPGTRLTVL.

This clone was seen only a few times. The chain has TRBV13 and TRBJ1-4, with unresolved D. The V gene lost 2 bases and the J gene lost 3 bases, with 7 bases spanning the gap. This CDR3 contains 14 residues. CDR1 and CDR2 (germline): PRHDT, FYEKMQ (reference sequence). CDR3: CASSLIGPNEKLFF. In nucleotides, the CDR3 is TGTGCCAGCAGCTTAATAGGACCTAATGAAAAACTGTTTTTT.

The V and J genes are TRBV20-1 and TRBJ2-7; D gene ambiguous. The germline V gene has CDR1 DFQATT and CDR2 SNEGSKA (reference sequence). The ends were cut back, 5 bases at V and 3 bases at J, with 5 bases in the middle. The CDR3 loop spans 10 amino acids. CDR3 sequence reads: CSASDYEQYF. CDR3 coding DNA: TGCAGTGCTTCAGACTACGAGCAGTACTTC.

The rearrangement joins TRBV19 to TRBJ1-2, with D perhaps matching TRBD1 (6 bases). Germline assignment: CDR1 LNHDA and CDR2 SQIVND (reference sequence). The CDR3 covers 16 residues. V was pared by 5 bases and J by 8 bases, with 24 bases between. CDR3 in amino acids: CASSSGTQGQGGGYTF. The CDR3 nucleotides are TGTGCCAGTAGTTCTGGAACCCAGGGGCAAGGGGGAGGCTACACCTTC.

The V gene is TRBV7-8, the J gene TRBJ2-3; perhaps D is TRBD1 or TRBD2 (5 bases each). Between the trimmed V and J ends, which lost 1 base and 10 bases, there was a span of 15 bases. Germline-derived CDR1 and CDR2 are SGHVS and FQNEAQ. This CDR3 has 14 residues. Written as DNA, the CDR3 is TGTGCCAGCAGCTTAGAGGGTTTCCGAGGGGCGCAGTATTTT. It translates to CASSLEGFRGAQYF.

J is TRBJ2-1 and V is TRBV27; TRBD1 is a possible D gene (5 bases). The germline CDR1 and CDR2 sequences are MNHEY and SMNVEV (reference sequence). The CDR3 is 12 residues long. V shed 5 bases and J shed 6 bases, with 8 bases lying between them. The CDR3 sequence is CASSAQGNEQFF. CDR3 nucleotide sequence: TGTGCCAGCAGTGCCCAGGGCAATGAGCAGTTCTTC.

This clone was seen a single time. DNA for the CDR3: TGTGCCAGCAGCTTGGCTCGAGTGGGGGGCTACACCTTC. Its translation is CASSLARVGGYTF. V usage is TRBV5-8 and J usage is TRBJ1-2, with D uncertain. The CDR3 has 13 residues. Germline assignment: CDR1 SGHTS and CDR2 YDEGEE. V was cut by 0 bases and J by 8 bases, with 11 bases left in between. The entire variable domain, with the rest obtained from reference TRBV5-8 and TRBJ1-2, is as follows: EAGVTQSPTHLIKTRGQQATLRCSPISGHTSVYWYQQALGLGLQFLLWYDEGEERNRGNFPPRFSGRQFPNYSSELNVNALELEDSALYLCASSLARVGGYTFGSGTRLTVV.

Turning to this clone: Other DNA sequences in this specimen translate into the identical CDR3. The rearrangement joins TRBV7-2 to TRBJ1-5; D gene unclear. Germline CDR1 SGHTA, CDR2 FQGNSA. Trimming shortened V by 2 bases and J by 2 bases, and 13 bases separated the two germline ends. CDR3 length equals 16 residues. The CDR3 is CASSLMGPGGNQPQHF. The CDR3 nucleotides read TGTGCCAGCAGCTTAATGGGTCCTGGGGGCAATCAGCCCCAGCATTTT. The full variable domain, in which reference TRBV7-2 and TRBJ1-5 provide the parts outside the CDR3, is GAGVSQSPSNKVTEKGKDVELRCDPISGHTALYWYRQSLGQGLEFLIYFQGNSAPDKSGLPSDRFSAERTGGSVSTLTIQRTQQEDSAVYLCASSLMGPGGNQPQHFGDGTRLSIL.

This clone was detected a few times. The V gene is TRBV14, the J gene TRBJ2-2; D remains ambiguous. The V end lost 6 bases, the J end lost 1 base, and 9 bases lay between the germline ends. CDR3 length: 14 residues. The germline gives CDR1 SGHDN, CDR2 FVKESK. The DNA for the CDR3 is TGTGCCAGCAGTCCGTTAATGAACACCGGGGAGCTGTTTTTT. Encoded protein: CASSPLMNTGELFF.

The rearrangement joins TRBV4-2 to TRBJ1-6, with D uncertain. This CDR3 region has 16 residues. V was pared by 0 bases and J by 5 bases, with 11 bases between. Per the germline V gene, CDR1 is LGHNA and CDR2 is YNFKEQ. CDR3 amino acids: CASSQDYDLNNSPLHF. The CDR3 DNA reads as TGTGCCAGCAGCCAAGATTACGACCTTAATAATTCACCCCTCCACTTT.

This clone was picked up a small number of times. CDR3 nucleotides: TGTGCCAGCAGTGGTTGGGCAGGGGGGAGTCGAGGCACTGAAGCTTTCTTT. Translation: CASSGWAGGSRGTEAFF. V gene TRBV25-1 combines with J gene TRBJ1-1, with 7 bases fitting TRBD1. The CDR3 totals 17 residues. Germline V CDR1 and CDR2: MGHDK, SYGVNS. Germline trimming cut 4 bases from V and 4 bases from J; bases unmatched to any gene: 15.

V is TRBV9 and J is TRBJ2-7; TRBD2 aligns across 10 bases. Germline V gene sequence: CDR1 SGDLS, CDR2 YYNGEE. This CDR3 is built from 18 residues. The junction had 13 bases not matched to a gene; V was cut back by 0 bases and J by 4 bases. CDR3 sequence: CASSVADGLAGASYEQYF. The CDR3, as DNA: TGTGCCAGCAGCGTAGCCGACGGGCTAGCGGGAGCTTCATACGAGCAGTACTTC.